These 14 T cell receptor beta chains share one sample of origin, sequenced in a study of siplizumab effects on memory and regulatory T cells. Only in-frame clones appear in the TCRdb table, and some are missing; sequencing was by immunoSEQ multiplex PCR. The data show 100,000 to 120,000 clones, 80% to 95% seen once. Sequencing was performed on CD4+ T cells sorted from blood. The source of these receptors is a human donor in good health.

The V and J genes are TRBV7-9 and TRBJ2-7, with 8 bases fitting TRBD1. The CDR3 sequence is 14 residues long. CDR1 and CDR2 from the germline V gene are SEHNR and FQNEAQ (reference sequence). The V and J ends lost 5 bases and 0 bases, in that order; junction bases with no gene match: 3. This CDR3 reads CASSTTGASYEQYF. As DNA, the CDR3 is TGTGCCAGCAGCACGACAGGGGCCTCCTACGAGCAGTACTTC. Full variable domain (outside the CDR3, taken from reference TRBV7-9 and TRBJ2-7): DTGVSQNPRHKITKRGQNVTFRCDPISEHNRLYWYRQTLGQGPEFLTYFQNEAQLEKSRLLSDRFSAERPKGSFSTLEIQRTEQGDSAMYLCASSTTGASYEQYFGPGTRLTVT.

The table lists this clone with a count of one. One end of the junction fails to match germline, which may point to a read error. The chain links TRBV30 to TRBJ1-4; 9 bases agree with TRBD1. The germline CDR1 and CDR2 sequences are GTSNPN and SVGIG (reference sequence). This CDR3 region has 14 residues. This CDR3 reads CAWTGTGIGGKTVF. CDR3 nucleotide sequence: TGTGCCTGGACCGGGACAGGGATTGGAGGAAAAACTGTTTTT.

This clone has more than one count but fewer than ten. The chain links TRBV25-1 to TRBJ2-7; 10 nucleotides match TRBD2. There are 14 residues in the CDR3. From germline, CDR1 is MGHDK and CDR2 SYGVNS. V trimming: 6 bases; J trimming: 0 bases; junction bases outside the gene matches: 2. The CDR3 region has the DNA TGTGCCAGCAGAGCTAGCGGGAGCTCCTACGAGCAGTACTTC. Amino acids: CASRASGSSYEQYF.

This chain joins TRBV7-5 and TRBJ2-6. TRBV7-5 is reported as a pseudogene. The CDR3 covers 16 residues. The CDR3 DNA sequence: TGTGCCAGAAGCGGCAGTCTGAGCTCTGGGGCCAACGTCCTGACTTTC. This encodes CARSGSLSSGANVLTF.

V is TRBV5-1 and J is TRBJ2-6; D remains ambiguous. The V gene's germline CDR1 is SGHRS and CDR2 YFSETQ. V was cut by 1 base and J by 2 bases, with 7 bases left in between. This CDR3 is 15 amino acids long. CDR3 DNA sequence: TGCGCCAGCAGCTTGAACGAGGCTGGGGCCAACGTCCTGACTTTC. Translating gives CASSLNEAGANVLTF.

The V and J genes are TRBV4-2 and TRBJ1-5; no definite D call. V was trimmed by 0 bases and J by 7 bases, leaving 10 bases between them. Per germline, CDR1 LGHNA and CDR2 YNFKEQ. CDR3 length: 14 amino acids. Here the CDR3 DNA reads TGTGCCAGCAGCCAAGATCCGGGCATACAGCCCCAGCATTTT. Its translation is CASSQDPGIQPQHF.

In nucleotides, the CDR3 is TGTGCCACCAGGGACACCTTGAACACTGAAGCTTTCTTT. It translates to CATRDTLNTEAFF. The chain carries TRBV6-6 and TRBJ1-1, with D possibly TRBD1 on 6 matching bases. V was trimmed by 10 bases and J by 0 bases, leaving 12 bases between them. Per the germline V gene, CDR1 is MNHNY and CDR2 is SVGAGI (reference sequence). The CDR3 spans 13 residues.

The V call is TRBV9, the J call TRBJ2-6; D tentatively fits TRBD1 or TRBD2 (5 bases each). The germline V and J ends were trimmed by 4 bases and 4 bases, with 15 bases remaining between them. CDR1 SGDLS and CDR2 YYNGEE come from the germline V gene. The CDR3 has 16 amino acids. The CDR3 loop is CASSLLSGRGANVLTF. The CDR3, as DNA: TGTGCCAGCAGCCTCCTCTCGGGGCGCGGGGCCAACGTCCTGACTTTC.

Points on this clone: One end of the junction varies from germline; a read error may be responsible. This sequence joins TRBV12-5 and TRBJ2-6; D is undetermined. The CDR3 loop spans 15 amino acids. Germline values: CDR1 LGHNT, CDR2 FRNRAP. The CDR3 region is CASGLGSGKANVLTF. As DNA, the CDR3 is TGTGCTAGTGGCTTGGGTTCCGGCAAGGCCAACGTCCTGACTTTC.

The chain carries TRBV15 and TRBJ2-1; 9 positions agree with TRBD2. The CDR3 covers 15 residues. The ends lost 5 bases at V and 7 bases at J; junction bases unmatched: 9. Germline CDR1 LNHNV, CDR2 YYDKDF (reference sequence). The CDR3 protein is CATSWGAGGRNEQFF. The CDR3 region has the DNA TGTGCCACCAGCTGGGGGGCGGGGGGGCGAAATGAGCAGTTCTTC.

This clone was counted a single time. The rearrangement links TRBV15 to TRBJ2-1; D could derive from TRBD1 or TRBD2 (6 bases each). Per the germline V gene, CDR1 is LNHNV and CDR2 is YYDKDF (reference sequence). The CDR3 runs 16 residues. V was pared by 0 bases and J by 4 bases, with 13 bases between. The CDR3 region has the DNA TGTGCCACCAGCAGAGATCCAGGGGAGGCTTACAATGAGCAGTTCTTC. This sequence encodes CATSRDPGEAYNEQFF. Combining the CDR3 with reference TRBV15 and TRBJ2-1 gives the whole variable domain DAMVIQNPRYQVTQFGKPVTLSCSQTLNHNVMYWYQQKSSQAPKLLFHYYDKDFNNEADTPDNFQSRRPNTSFCFLDIRSPGLGDTAMYLCATSRDPGEAYNEQFFGPGTRLTVL.

The chain recombines TRBV2 with TRBJ2-2; 9 bases are a match to TRBD1. This CDR3 comprises 15 residues. Per germline, CDR1 SNHLY and CDR2 FYNNEI. J was trimmed by 3 bases and V by 3 bases; bases with no gene match: 2. Here the CDR3 reads CASSEGQGYTGELFF. As DNA, the CDR3 is TGTGCCAGCAGTGAGGGACAGGGCTACACCGGGGAGCTGTTTTTT.

V gene TRBV5-6 combines with J gene TRBJ2-3; TRBD1 agrees at 9 bases. Trimming removed 3 bases from V and 6 bases from J; junction bases left unmatched: 8. Germline CDR1 and CDR2: SGHDT and YYEEEE. CDR3 length equals 15 residues. CDR3 in amino acids: CASSWITGGADTQYF. CDR3 DNA: TGTGCCAGCAGCTGGATAACAGGGGGCGCGGATACGCAGTATTTT. The full variable domain, rest sourced from reference TRBV5-6 and TRBJ2-3, is DAGVTQSPTHLIKTRGQQVTLRCSPKSGHDTVSWYQQALGQGPQFIFQYYEEEERQRGNFPDRFSGHQFPNYSSELNVNALLLGDSALYLCASSWITGGADTQYFGPGTRLTVL.

V usage is TRBV14 and J usage is TRBJ1-2; D unresolved. The V gene lost 1 base and the J gene lost 8 bases, with 11 bases spanning the gap. The CDR3 contains 13 residues. CDR1 is SGHDN, CDR2 FVKESK, per germline. CDR3 sequence (DNA): TGTGCCAGCAGCCAAGGAGGGCTCGGCGGCTACACCTTC. It translates to CASSQGGLGGYTF.